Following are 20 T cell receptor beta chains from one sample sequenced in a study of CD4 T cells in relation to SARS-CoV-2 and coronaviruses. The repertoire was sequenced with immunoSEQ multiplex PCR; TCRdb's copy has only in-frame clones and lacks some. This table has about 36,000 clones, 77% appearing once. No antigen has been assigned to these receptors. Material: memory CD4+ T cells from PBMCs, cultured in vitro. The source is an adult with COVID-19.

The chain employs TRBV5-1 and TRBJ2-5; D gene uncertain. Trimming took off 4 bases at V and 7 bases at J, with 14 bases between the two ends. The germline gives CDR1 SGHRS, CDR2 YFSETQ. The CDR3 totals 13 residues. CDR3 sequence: CASSPGEAVTQYF. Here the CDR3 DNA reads TGCGCCAGCAGCCCCGGAGAAGCCGTGACCCAGTACTTC.

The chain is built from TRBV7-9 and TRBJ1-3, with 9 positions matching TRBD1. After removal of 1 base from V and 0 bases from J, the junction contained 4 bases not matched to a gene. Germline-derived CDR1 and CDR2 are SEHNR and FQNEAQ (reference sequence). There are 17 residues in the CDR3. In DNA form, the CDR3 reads TGTGCCAGCAGCTTAGATGGGGACAGGGACTCTGGAAACACCATATATTTT. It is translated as CASSLDGDRDSGNTIYF.

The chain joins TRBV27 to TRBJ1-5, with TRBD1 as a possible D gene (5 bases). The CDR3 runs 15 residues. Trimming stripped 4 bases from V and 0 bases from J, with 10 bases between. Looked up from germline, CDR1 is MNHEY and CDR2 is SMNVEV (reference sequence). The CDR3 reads CASSSGMLSNQPQHF. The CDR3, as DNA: TGTGCCAGCAGTTCAGGGATGCTTAGCAATCAGCCCCAGCATTTT.

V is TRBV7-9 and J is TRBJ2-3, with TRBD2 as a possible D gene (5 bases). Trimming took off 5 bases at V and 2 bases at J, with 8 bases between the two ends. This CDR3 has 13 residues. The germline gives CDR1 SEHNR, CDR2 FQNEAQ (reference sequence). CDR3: CASSERATDTQYF. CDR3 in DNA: TGTGCCAGCAGCGAGAGGGCCACAGATACGCAGTATTTT.

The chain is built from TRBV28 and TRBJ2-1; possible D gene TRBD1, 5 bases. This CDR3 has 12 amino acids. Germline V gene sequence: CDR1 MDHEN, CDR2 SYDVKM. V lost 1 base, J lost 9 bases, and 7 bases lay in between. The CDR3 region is CASSLLGREQFF. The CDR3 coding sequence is TGTGCCAGCAGTTTATTGGGGCGTGAGCAGTTCTTC.

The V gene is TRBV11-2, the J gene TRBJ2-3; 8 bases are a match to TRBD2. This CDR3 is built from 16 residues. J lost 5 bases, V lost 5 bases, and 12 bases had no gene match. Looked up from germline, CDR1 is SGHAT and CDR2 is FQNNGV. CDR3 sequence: CASSPGTRSPRDTQYF. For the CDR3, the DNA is TGTGCCAGCAGCCCCGGGACTAGGTCCCCCCGAGATACGCAGTATTTT.

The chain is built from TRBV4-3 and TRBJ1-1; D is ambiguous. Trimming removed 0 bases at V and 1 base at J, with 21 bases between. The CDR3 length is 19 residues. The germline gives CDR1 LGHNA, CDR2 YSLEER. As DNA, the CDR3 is TGCGCCAGCAGCCAAGACTATGGGGTGATTGAGAGAACGAACACTGAAGCTTTCTTT. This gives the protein CASSQDYGVIERTNTEAFF.

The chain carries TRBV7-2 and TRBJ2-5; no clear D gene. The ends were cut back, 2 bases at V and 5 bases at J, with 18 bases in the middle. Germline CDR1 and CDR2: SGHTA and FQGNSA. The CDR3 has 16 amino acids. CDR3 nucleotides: TGTGCCAGCAGCTTACGACACCCAGGTCTGGGGGAGACCCAGTACTTC. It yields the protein CASSLRHPGLGETQYF.

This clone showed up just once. The CDR3 sequence is CASSTRAGTGELFF. The DNA for the CDR3 is TGTGCCAGTAGTACTAGAGCCGGCACCGGGGAGCTGTTTTTT. The gene calls are TRBV19 and TRBJ2-2; D unclear. This CDR3 is built from 14 residues. Trimming left V 4 bases short and J 4 bases short, with 10 bases between. Germline loops: CDR1 LNHDA, CDR2 SQIVND (reference sequence).

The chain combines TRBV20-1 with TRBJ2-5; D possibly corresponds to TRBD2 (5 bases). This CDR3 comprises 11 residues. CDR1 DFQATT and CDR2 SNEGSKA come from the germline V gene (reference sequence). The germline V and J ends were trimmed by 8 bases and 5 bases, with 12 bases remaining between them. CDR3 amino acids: CSTLREETQYF. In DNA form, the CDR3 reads TGCAGTACGCTTAGGGAGGAGACCCAGTACTTC.

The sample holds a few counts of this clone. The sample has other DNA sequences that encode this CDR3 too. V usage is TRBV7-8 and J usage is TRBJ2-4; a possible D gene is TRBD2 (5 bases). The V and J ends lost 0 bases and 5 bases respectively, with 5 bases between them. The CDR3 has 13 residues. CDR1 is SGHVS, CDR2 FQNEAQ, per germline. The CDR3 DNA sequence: TGTGCCAGCAGCTTAGCACTAGAAAACATTCAGTACTTC. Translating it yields CASSLALENIQYF.

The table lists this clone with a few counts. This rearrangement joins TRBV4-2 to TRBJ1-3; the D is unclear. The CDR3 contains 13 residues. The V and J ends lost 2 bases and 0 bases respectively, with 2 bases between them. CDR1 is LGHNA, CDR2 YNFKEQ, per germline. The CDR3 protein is CASSQSSGNTIYF. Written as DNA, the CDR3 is TGTGCCAGCAGCCAAAGCTCTGGAAACACCATATATTTT.

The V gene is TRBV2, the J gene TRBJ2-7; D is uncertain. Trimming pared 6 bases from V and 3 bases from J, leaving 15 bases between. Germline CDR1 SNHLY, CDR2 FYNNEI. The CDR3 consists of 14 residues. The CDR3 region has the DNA TGTGCCAGCAGCTTTCAGAGGTTGTACTACGAGCAGTACTTC. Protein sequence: CASSFQRLYYEQYF. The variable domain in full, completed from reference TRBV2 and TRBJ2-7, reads EPEVTQTPSHQVTQMGQEVILRCVPISNHLYFYWYRQILGQKVEFLVSFYNNEISEKSEIFDDQFSVERPDGSNFTLKIRSTKLEDSAMYFCASSFQRLYYEQYFGPGTRLTVT.

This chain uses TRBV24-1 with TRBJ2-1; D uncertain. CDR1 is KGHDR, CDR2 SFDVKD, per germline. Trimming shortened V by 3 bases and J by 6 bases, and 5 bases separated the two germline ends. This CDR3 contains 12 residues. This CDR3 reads CATSDLANEQFF. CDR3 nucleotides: TGTGCCACCAGTGATCTCGCCAATGAGCAGTTCTTC.

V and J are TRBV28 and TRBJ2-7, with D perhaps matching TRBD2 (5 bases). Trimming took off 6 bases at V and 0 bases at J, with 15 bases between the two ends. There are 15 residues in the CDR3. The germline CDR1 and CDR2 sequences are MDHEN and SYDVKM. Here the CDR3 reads CASSWTRDYSYEQYF. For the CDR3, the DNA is TGTGCCAGCAGCTGGACCCGGGATTACTCCTACGAGCAGTACTTC.

The chain's CDR3 is CASSKQGPRNTEAFF. The CDR3 DNA sequence: TGTGCCAGCAGTAAACAGGGGCCCCGGAACACTGAAGCTTTCTTT. The chain links TRBV25-1 to TRBJ1-1, with 7 positions matching TRBD1. The V gene's germline CDR1 is MGHDK and CDR2 SYGVNS. This CDR3 has 15 amino acids. V dropped 5 bases and J dropped 1; count of bases not matched to a gene: 7.

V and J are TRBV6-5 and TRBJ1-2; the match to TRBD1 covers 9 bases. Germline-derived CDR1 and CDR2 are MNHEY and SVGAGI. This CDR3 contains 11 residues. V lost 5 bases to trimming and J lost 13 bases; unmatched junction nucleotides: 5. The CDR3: CASSNRGLFTF. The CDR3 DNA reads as TGTGCCAGCAGTAACAGGGGGCTCTTCACCTTC.

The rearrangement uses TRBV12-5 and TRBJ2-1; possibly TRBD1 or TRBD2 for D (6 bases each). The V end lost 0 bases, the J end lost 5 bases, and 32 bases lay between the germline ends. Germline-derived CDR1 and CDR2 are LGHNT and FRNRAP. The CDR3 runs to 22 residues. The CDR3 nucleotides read TGTGCTAGTGGTTTGGTATCTCGGGTAGGGGGGCTACAACAGCCCCGAGACAATGAGCAGTTCTTC. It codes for CASGLVSRVGGLQQPRDNEQFF.

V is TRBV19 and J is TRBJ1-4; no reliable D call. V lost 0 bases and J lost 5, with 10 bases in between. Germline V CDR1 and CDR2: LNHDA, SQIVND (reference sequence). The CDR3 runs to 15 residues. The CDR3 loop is CASSIDRSPNEKLFF. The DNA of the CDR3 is TGTGCCAGTAGTATAGATCGGAGTCCGAATGAAAAACTGTTTTTT.

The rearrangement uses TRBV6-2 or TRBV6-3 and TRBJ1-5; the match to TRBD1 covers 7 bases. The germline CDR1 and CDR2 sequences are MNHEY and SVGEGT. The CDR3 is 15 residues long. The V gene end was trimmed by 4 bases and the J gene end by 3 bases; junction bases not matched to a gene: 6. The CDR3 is CASSFGTAINQPQHF. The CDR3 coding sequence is TGTGCCAGCAGTTTCGGGACAGCCATCAATCAGCCCCAGCATTTT.